This TCR beta chain was sequenced during a study of technical replicates of blood from several donors. Germline V gene data show CDR1 as SGHRS and CDR2 as YFSETQ. V was pared by 3 bases and J by 4 bases, with 8 bases of the junction left unmatched. The CDR3 totals 16 residues. TCRdb's table, derived via immunoSEQ multiplex PCR, lists solely in-frame clones and lacks some. Of about 13,000 clones in the sample, approximately 86% were seen once. This clone was detected once. The chain is built from TRBV5-1 and TRBJ2-3; 10 bases match TRBD1. The receptor's source is a human donor in good health. Sequenced input: PBMCs. The CDR3 here is CASSSPGTGEADTQYF. CDR3 nucleotides: TGCGCCAGCAGCTCCCCCGGGACAGGGGAGGCAGATACGCAGTATTTT.